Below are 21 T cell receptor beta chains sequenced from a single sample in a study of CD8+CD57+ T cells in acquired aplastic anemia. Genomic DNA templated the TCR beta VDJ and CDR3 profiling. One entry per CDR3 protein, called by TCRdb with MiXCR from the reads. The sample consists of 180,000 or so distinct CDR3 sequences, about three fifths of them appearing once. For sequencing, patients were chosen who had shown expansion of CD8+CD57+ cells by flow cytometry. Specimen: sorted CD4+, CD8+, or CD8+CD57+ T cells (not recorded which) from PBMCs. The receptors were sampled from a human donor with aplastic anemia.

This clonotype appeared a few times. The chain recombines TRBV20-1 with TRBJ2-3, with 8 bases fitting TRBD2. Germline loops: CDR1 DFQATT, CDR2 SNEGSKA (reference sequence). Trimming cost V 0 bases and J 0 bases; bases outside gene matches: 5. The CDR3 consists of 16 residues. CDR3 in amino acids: CSARDSTSVSTDTQYF. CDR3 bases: TGCAGTGCTAGAGATTCGACTAGCGTGAGCACAGATACGCAGTATTTT.

The CDR3 region has the DNA TGTGCCAGCAGTTTGGGACAGGGGCCTGGAAACACCATATATTTT. Translated: CASSLGQGPGNTIYF. This chain uses TRBV27 with TRBJ1-3; the match to TRBD1 covers 10 bases. The CDR3 extends over 15 amino acids. Germline V gene lookup returns CDR1 MNHEY and CDR2 SMNVEV (reference sequence). The V and J ends lost 3 bases and 2 bases, in that order; junction bases with no gene match: 1.

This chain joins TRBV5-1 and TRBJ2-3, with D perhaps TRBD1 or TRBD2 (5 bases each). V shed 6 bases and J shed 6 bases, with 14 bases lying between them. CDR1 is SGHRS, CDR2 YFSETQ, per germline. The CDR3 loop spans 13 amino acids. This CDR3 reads CASTSGAADTQYF. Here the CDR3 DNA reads TGCGCCAGCACCTCCGGGGCAGCCGATACGCAGTATTTT. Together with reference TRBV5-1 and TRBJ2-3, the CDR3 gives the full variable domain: KAGVTQTPRYLIKTRGQQVTLSCSPISGHRSVSWYQQTPGQGLQFLFEYFSETQRNKGNFPGRFSGRQFSNSRSEMNVSTLELGDSALYLCASTSGAADTQYFGPGTRLTVL.

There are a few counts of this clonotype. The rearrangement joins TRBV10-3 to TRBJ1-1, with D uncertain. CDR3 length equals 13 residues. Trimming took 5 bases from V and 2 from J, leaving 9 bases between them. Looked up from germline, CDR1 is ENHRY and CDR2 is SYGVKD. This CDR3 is CAISPGPNTEAFF. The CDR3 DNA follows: TGTGCCATCAGTCCAGGACCAAACACTGAAGCTTTCTTT.

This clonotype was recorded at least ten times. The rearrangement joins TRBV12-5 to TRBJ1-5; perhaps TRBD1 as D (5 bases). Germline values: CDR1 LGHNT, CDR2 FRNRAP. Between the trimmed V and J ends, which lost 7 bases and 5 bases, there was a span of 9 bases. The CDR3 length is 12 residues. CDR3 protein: CASARGDQPQHF. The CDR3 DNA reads TGTGCTAGTGCCCGGGGGGATCAGCCCCAGCATTTT.

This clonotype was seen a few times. The CDR3, as DNA: TGTGCCAGCAGCTCCGGGACACCTTACAATGAGCAGTTCTTC. It is translated as CASSSGTPYNEQFF. The rearrangement links TRBV7-2 to TRBJ2-1; possibly TRBD1 for D (6 bases). Deletions cut 4 bases from V and 4 bases from J, with 11 bases between. The CDR3 runs 14 residues. CDR1 is SGHTA, CDR2 FQGNSA, per germline.

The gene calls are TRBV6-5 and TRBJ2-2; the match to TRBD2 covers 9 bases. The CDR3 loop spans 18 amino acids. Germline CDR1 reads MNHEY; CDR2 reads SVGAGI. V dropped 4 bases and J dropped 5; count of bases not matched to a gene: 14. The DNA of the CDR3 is TGTGCCAGCAGTTTCGGCGGGGGGGCCTTTGGAGGGACCGGGGAGCTGTTTTTT. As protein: CASSFGGGAFGGTGELFF.

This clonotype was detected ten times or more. CDR3 residues: CASSAEVSTDTQYF. The CDR3 bases are TGTGCCAGCAGCGCGGAAGTTAGCACAGATACGCAGTATTTT. The V and J genes are TRBV9 and TRBJ2-3; D ambiguous. CDR3 length: 14 amino acids. The V end lost 3 bases, the J end lost 0 bases, and 8 bases lay between the germline ends. Germline loops: CDR1 SGDLS, CDR2 YYNGEE.

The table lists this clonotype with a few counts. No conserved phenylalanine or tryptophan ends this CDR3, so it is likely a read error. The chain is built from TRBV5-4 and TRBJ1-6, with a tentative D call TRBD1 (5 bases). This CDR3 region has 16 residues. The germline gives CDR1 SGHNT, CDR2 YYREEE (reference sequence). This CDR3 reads CASSRMGTDYNSPLHS. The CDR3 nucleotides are TGCGCCAGCAGCCGAATGGGGACCGACTATAATTCACCCCTCCACTCT.

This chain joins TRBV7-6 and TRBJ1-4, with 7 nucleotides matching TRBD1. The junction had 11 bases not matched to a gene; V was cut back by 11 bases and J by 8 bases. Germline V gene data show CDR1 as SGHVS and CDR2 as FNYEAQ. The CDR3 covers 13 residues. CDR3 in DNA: TGTGCCGCCGGGAGCAGGGGGAGAGAAAAACTGTTTTTT. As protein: CAAGSRGREKLFF.

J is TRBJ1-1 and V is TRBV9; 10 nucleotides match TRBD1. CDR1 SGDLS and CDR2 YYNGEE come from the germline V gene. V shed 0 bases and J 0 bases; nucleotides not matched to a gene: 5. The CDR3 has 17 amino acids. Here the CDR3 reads CASSVVGQGVMNTEAFF. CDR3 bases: TGTGCCAGCAGCGTAGTAGGACAGGGGGTAATGAACACTGAAGCTTTCTTT.

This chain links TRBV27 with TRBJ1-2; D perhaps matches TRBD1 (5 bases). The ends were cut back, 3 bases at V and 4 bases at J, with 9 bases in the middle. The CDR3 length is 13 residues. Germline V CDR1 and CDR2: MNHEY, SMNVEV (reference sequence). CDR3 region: CASSLTAGYGYTF. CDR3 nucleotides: TGTGCCAGCAGTTTGACAGCGGGCTATGGCTACACCTTC.

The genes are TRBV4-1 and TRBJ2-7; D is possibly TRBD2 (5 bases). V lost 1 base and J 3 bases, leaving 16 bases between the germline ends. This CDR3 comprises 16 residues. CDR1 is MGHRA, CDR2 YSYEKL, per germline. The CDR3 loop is CASSQASSGGGYEQYF. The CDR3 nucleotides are TGCGCCAGCAGCCAAGCAAGTTCCGGAGGAGGCTACGAGCAGTACTTC.

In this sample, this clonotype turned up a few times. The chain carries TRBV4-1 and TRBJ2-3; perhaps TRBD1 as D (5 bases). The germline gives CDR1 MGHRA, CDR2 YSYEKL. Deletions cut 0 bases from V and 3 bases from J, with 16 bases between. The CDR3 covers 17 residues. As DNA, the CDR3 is TGCGCCAGCAGCCAAGATTTCATTGGAAGGGGTACAGATACGCAGTATTTT. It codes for CASSQDFIGRGTDTQYF.

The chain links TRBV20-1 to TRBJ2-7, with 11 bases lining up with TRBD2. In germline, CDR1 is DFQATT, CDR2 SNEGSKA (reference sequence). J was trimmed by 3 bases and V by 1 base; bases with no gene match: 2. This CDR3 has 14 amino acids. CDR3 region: CSARATSGGYEQYF. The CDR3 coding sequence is TGCAGTGCTAGAGCTACTAGCGGGGGCTACGAGCAGTACTTC.

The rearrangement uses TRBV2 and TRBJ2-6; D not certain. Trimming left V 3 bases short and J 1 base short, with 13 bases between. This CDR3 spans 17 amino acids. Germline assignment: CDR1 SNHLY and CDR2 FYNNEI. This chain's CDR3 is CASSEEGNGSGANVLTF. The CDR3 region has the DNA TGTGCCAGCAGTGAGGAAGGGAACGGGTCTGGGGCCAACGTCCTGACTTTC. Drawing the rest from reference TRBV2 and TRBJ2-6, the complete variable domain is EPEVTQTPSHQVTQMGQEVILRCVPISNHLYFYWYRQILGQKVEFLVSFYNNEISEKSEIFDDQFSVERPDGSNFTLKIRSTKLEDSAMYFCASSEEGNGSGANVLTFGAGSRLTVL.

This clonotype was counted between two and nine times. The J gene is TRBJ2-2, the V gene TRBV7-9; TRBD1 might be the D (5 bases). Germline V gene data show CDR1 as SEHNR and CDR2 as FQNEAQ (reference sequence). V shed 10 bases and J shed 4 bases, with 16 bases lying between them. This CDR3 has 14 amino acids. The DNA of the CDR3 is TGTGCCACCAGTCCAGGGCCGGCCACCGGGGAGCTGTTTTTT. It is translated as CATSPGPATGELFF.

CDR3 in amino acids: CASSLDRQSLSQHF. DNA for the CDR3: TGTGCCAGCAGTTTAGACAGACAATCTTTATCCCAGCATTTT. This chain links TRBV12-3 or TRBV12-4 with TRBJ1-5; D remains ambiguous. This CDR3 spans 14 amino acids. Deletions cut 1 base from V and 11 bases from J, with 15 bases between.

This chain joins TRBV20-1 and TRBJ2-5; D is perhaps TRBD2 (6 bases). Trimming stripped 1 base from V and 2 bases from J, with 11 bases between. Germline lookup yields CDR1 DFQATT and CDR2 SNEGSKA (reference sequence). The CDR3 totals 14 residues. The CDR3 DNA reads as TGCAGTGCTAGAGCAGTCGGGGGTCAAGAGACCCAGTACTTC. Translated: CSARAVGGQETQYF.

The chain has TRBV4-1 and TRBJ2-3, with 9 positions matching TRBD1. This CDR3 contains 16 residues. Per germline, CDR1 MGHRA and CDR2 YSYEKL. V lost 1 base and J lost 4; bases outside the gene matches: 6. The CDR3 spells CASSQGTTGGADTQYF. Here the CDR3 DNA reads TGCGCCAGCAGCCAAGGGACTACAGGGGGCGCAGATACGCAGTATTTT.

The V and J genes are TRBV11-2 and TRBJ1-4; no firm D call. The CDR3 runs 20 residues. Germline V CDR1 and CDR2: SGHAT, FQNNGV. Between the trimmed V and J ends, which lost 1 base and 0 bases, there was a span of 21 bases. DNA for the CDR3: TGTGCCAGCAGCTTAGTCTTTGTCTCTCGAGGGTCTGCAACTAATGAAAAACTGTTTTTT. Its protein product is CASSLVFVSRGSATNEKLFF.